The 29 T cell receptor beta chains in this list originate from one sample, sequenced in a study of T cell repertoires in cytomegalovirus infection. TCRdb re-called the reads through MiXCR, storing one row per CDR3 protein. The data contain some 940,000 distinct CDR3 sequences, around a third of them singletons. These receptors have no known antigen. The sample in question was cultured CD8+ T cells from PBMCs, obtained from culture after CMV antigen stimulation. All receptors come from a human donor in good health (CMV status not recorded). Some clones in this sample may be carry-over from other donors' samples.

This clonotype was counted only a few times. This chain connects TRBV7-8 to TRBJ1-1; 7 positions match TRBD1. Per germline, CDR1 SGHVS and CDR2 FQNEAQ. V was clipped by 1 base and J by 3 bases; unmatched bases: 5. CDR3 length equals 15 residues. The chain's CDR3 is CASSLGQGGYTEAFF. In DNA, the CDR3 is TGTGCCAGCAGCTTAGGTCAGGGGGGGTACACTGAAGCTTTCTTT.

The chain is built from TRBV7-2 and TRBJ2-3, with D uncertain. Germline V gene sequence: CDR1 SGHTA, CDR2 FQGNSA. The CDR3 is 15 amino acids. V was cut by 1 base and J by 2 bases, with 10 bases left in between. In DNA form, the CDR3 reads TGTGCCAGCAGCTTAGTGGCGCACGACACAGATACGCAGTATTTT. This encodes CASSLVAHDTDTQYF. Supplemented by reference TRBV7-2 and TRBJ2-3, the full variable domain reads GAGVSQSPSNKVTEKGKDVELRCDPISGHTALYWYRQSLGQGLEFLIYFQGNSAPDKSGLPSDRFSAERTGGSVSTLTIQRTQQEDSAVYLCASSLVAHDTDTQYFGPGTRLTVL.

This clonotype was seen once. This sequence joins TRBV27 and TRBJ2-7, with 7 bases that match TRBD1. The germline gives CDR1 MNHEY, CDR2 SMNVEV (reference sequence). CDR3 size: 14 residues. V lost 0 bases, J lost 2 bases, and 1 base stayed unmatched. CDR3 nucleotides: TGTGCCAGCAGTTTATCGACAGGGACCTACGAGCAGTACTTC. Its protein product is CASSLSTGTYEQYF.

The rearrangement links TRBV2 to TRBJ1-5, with 7 bases identical to TRBD1. V was clipped by 3 bases and J by 3 bases; unmatched bases: 2. The CDR3 totals 14 residues. Looked up from germline, CDR1 is SNHLY and CDR2 is FYNNEI. CDR3 amino acids: CASSDGTDNQPQHF. The DNA of the CDR3 is TGTGCCAGCAGTGACGGGACAGACAATCAGCCCCAGCATTTT. Variable domain in full (rest from reference TRBV2 and TRBJ1-5): EPEVTQTPSHQVTQMGQEVILRCVPISNHLYFYWYRQILGQKVEFLVSFYNNEISEKSEIFDDQFSVERPDGSNFTLKIRSTKLEDSAMYFCASSDGTDNQPQHFGDGTRLSIL.

The rearrangement joins TRBV28 to TRBJ1-1; 8 bases align to TRBD1. Germline CDR1 MDHEN, CDR2 SYDVKM. V shed 2 bases and J 5 bases; nucleotides not matched to a gene: 13. CDR3 size: 17 residues. The CDR3: CASSLPVGQAFWTEAFF. The CDR3 DNA is TGTGCCAGCAGTTTACCGGTGGGACAGGCCTTTTGGACTGAAGCTTTCTTT.

This clonotype turned up a few times. This chain uses TRBV20-1 with TRBJ1-2; the match to TRBD1 covers 7 bases. Germline assignment: CDR1 DFQATT and CDR2 SNEGSKA (reference sequence). Trimming removed 5 bases from V and 1 base from J; junction bases left unmatched: 4. The CDR3 runs 13 residues. The CDR3 DNA is TGCAGTGCTGCTACAGGGGTTAACTATGGCTACACCTTC. Amino acid sequence: CSAATGVNYGYTF.

This sequence joins TRBV6-5 and TRBJ1-2; TRBD1 matches at 8 bases. Losses at the gene ends were 0 bases for V and 5 bases for J; bases not matched to a gene: 5. CDR1 and CDR2 from the germline V gene are MNHEY and SVGAGI. The CDR3 loop spans 15 amino acids. The DNA of the CDR3 is TGTGCCAGCAGTTACTCCGGACAGGGCCGTTATGGCTACACCTTC. Residues: CASSYSGQGRYGYTF.

This clonotype was counted between two and nine times. The chain has TRBV25-1 and TRBJ2-7; D ambiguous. The V end was cut by 6 bases, the J end by 9 bases, with 15 bases between. CDR3 length: 12 amino acids. Germline CDR1 and CDR2: MGHDK and SYGVNS. The CDR3 region is CASRSDDRRQYF. In nucleotides, the CDR3 is TGTGCCAGCAGGTCCGATGATCGACGGCAGTACTTC.

The rearrangement links TRBV6-1 to TRBJ1-2; D call uncertain. Trimming removed 2 bases from V and 3 bases from J, with 10 bases in between. This CDR3 has 14 amino acids. Germline V lookup: CDR1 MNHNS, CDR2 SASEGT. The CDR3 nucleotides read TGTGCCAGCAGTGAATCTAGGGTTCACTATGGCTACACCTTC. The encoded protein is CASSESRVHYGYTF.

The chain joins TRBV19 to TRBJ2-3; 8 bases map to TRBD2. Germline V gene sequence: CDR1 LNHDA, CDR2 SQIVND (reference sequence). Trimming took 4 bases from V and 3 from J; bases not matched to a gene: 9. The CDR3 totals 16 residues. The CDR3 sequence: CASSNGHGGATDTQYF. CDR3 coding DNA: TGTGCCAGTAGTAATGGGCACGGGGGGGCTACAGATACGCAGTATTTT.

V usage is TRBV27 and J usage is TRBJ2-1; the D call may be TRBD1 or TRBD2 (5 bases each). V was shortened by 7 bases and J by 7 bases, with 11 bases between the two germline ends. This CDR3 has 12 amino acids. Germline CDR1 reads MNHEY; CDR2 reads SMNVEV (reference sequence). The CDR3, as DNA: TGTGCCAGCACCCGGGGCCCGAATGAGCAGTTCTTC. It specifies CASTRGPNEQFF.

This clonotype was picked up a small number of times. The chain combines TRBV4-1 with TRBJ1-6; weak D call: TRBD1 (5 bases). This CDR3 spans 16 amino acids. Germline lookup yields CDR1 MGHRA and CDR2 YSYEKL. V was cut by 0 bases and J by 4 bases, with 10 bases left in between. The CDR3 region is CASSQERGRYNSPLHF. CDR3 coding DNA: TGCGCCAGCAGCCAAGAAAGGGGCAGGTATAATTCACCCCTCCACTTT.

The chain couples TRBV2 to TRBJ1-1; D may be TRBD1 (6 bases). V was trimmed by 10 bases and J by 0 bases, leaving 15 bases between them. The germline V gene encodes CDR1 SNHLY and CDR2 FYNNEI. This CDR3 spans 14 amino acids. CDR3 region: CATEGGRLNTEAFF. The CDR3 DNA reads TGTGCCACTGAGGGGGGGAGGCTGAACACTGAAGCTTTCTTT.

This clonotype occurred many times. The V and J genes are TRBV19 and TRBJ2-7; the match to TRBD1 covers 10 bases. This CDR3 spans 15 amino acids. Germline V gives CDR1 LNHDA, CDR2 SQIVND (reference sequence). V lost 5 bases, J lost 3 bases, and 7 bases stayed unmatched. The CDR3 nucleotides read TGTGCCAGTAGTCCGATTGGGACAGGGGACTACGAGCAGTACTTC. Translating gives CASSPIGTGDYEQYF.

This clonotype was picked up one time. The chain's CDR3 is CASSWGQYEQYF. CDR3 nucleotides: TGTGCCAGCAGCTGGGGACAGTACGAGCAGTACTTC. The V call is TRBV5-4, the J call TRBJ2-7; 7 nucleotides line up with TRBD1. Unmatched junction bases numbered 1, after V lost 3 bases and J lost 4 bases. Germline V gives CDR1 SGHNT, CDR2 YYREEE (reference sequence). The CDR3 loop spans 12 amino acids.

The V and J genes are TRBV5-1 and TRBJ2-7; possible D gene TRBD1, 6 bases. Deletions cut 2 bases from V and 1 base from J, with 13 bases between. The length of the CDR3 is 15 residues. Germline lookup yields CDR1 SGHRS and CDR2 YFSETQ. The CDR3 DNA reads TGCGCCAGCAGCTTTTGGGACAACCTATCCTACGAGCAGTACTTC. Protein product: CASSFWDNLSYEQYF.

The sample holds a few counts of this clonotype. The rearrangement links TRBV4-3 to TRBJ1-1; a weak D match, TRBD1 (6 bases). Germline lookup yields CDR1 LGHNA and CDR2 YSLEER. The CDR3 loop spans 18 amino acids. V lost 0 bases, J lost 0 bases, and 17 bases lay in between. CDR3 region: CASSQDVAGVGLNTEAFF. CDR3 bases: TGCGCCAGCAGCCAAGATGTGGCAGGGGTCGGATTGAACACTGAAGCTTTCTTT.

The chain has TRBV5-4 and TRBJ2-5, with 7 nucleotides matching TRBD2. The CDR3 is 16 amino acids. Germline loops: CDR1 SGHNT, CDR2 YYREEE (reference sequence). V lost 3 bases, J lost 2 bases, and 10 bases stayed unmatched. CDR3 sequence reads: CASSSDPGTIQETQYF. In nucleotides, the CDR3 is TGTGCCAGCAGCTCCGATCCCGGGACTATACAAGAGACCCAGTACTTC.

This sequence joins TRBV19 and TRBJ1-5; 7 nucleotides align to TRBD1. V was pared by 4 bases and J by 1 base, with 4 bases of the junction left unmatched. From germline, CDR1 is LNHDA and CDR2 SQIVND (reference sequence). The length of the CDR3 is 15 residues. The CDR3 DNA sequence: TGTGCCAGTAGTACGGTGGACAGGAGCAATCAGCCCCAGCATTTT. Its protein is CASSTVDRSNQPQHF.

The chain employs TRBV4-3 and TRBJ2-1; TRBD2 agrees at 9 bases. Germline CDR1 reads LGHNA; CDR2 reads YSLEER. This CDR3 region has 15 residues. Trimming at V came to 0 bases and at J to 6 bases, leaving 3 bases not matched to a gene. The CDR3 bases are TGCGCCAGCAGCCAAGATAGCGGGGGAAGCAATGAGCAGTTCTTC. Protein sequence: CASSQDSGGSNEQFF.

This clonotype came up many times. V gene TRBV10-3 combines with J gene TRBJ2-6, with TRBD2 as a possible D gene (6 bases). Trimming left V 0 bases short and J 1 base short, with 7 bases between. In germline, CDR1 is ENHRY, CDR2 SYGVKD. The CDR3 loop spans 16 amino acids. CDR3 in amino acids: CAISESAGSGANVLTF. The CDR3 coding sequence is TGTGCCATCAGTGAGTCTGCGGGGTCTGGGGCCAACGTCCTGACTTTC.

V usage is TRBV27 and J usage is TRBJ2-2; TRBD1 or TRBD2 may be the D gene (6 bases each). This CDR3 contains 17 residues. Trimming left V 2 bases short and J 4 bases short, with 17 bases between. Germline CDR1 is MNHEY and CDR2 is SMNVEV (reference sequence). CDR3 DNA sequence: TGTGCCAGCAGTTTAAGACCGGGGGCCTTTGTCACCGGGGAGCTGTTTTTT. Its translation is CASSLRPGAFVTGELFF.

This clonotype was detected a few times. This chain uses TRBV6-8 with TRBJ2-7; TRBD1 matches 7 bases. V gave up 9 bases and J gave up 6 bases; unmatched junction bases: 11. This CDR3 has 13 amino acids. Germline V gene sequence: CDR1 MNHGY, CDR2 SAAAGT. CDR3 region: CARSIQAGGEQYV. The CDR3 DNA sequence: TGTGCCAGAAGTATACAAGCAGGGGGCGAGCAGTACGTC.

About this clonotype itself: A much larger clone lies a single base off, so this may be a read error. This sequence joins TRBV11-1 and TRBJ1-2; D may be TRBD1 (5 bases). The CDR3 sequence is 13 residues long. Trimming removed 5 bases from V and 2 bases from J, with 9 bases in between. Germline CDR1 SGHAT, CDR2 FQDESV (reference sequence). CDR3 loop: CASSQTENYGYTF. In DNA, the CDR3 is TGTGCCAGCAGCCAGACAGAGAACTATGGCTACACCTTC.

The CDR3 loop reads CASSGRDRGNQPQHF. For the CDR3, the DNA is TGTGCCAGTAGTGGAAGGGACAGGGGAAATCAGCCCCAGCATTTT. The chain has TRBV19 and TRBJ1-5, with 10 bases lining up with TRBD1. V shed 5 bases and J 4 bases; nucleotides not matched to a gene: 5. The CDR3 runs to 15 residues. The germline V gene encodes CDR1 LNHDA and CDR2 SQIVND (reference sequence).

This clonotype was recorded only once. V usage is TRBV7-9 and J usage is TRBJ2-5, with TRBD1 matching 8 bases. The V gene end was trimmed by 10 bases and the J gene end by 1 base; junction bases not matched to a gene: 11. CDR3 length equals 15 residues. Germline values: CDR1 SEHNR, CDR2 FQNEAQ (reference sequence). The CDR3 reads CAISLETGVQETQYF. The CDR3, as DNA: TGTGCCATCTCTCTCGAGACAGGGGTCCAAGAGACCCAGTACTTC.

The chain couples TRBV15 to TRBJ2-2; D gene uncertain. This CDR3 is built from 14 residues. Germline V gene lookup returns CDR1 LNHNV and CDR2 YYDKDF (reference sequence). V was trimmed by 0 bases and J by 5 bases, leaving 7 bases between them. The CDR3 sequence is CATSRDLLTGELFF. DNA for the CDR3: TGTGCCACCAGCAGAGATTTGTTGACCGGGGAGCTGTTTTTT.

This chain joins TRBV20-1 and TRBJ2-3; 15 bases fit TRBD2. This CDR3 has 21 residues. Germline V gives CDR1 DFQATT, CDR2 SNEGSKA (reference sequence). Trimming took 0 bases from V and 3 from J; bases not matched to a gene: 16. The CDR3 bases are TGCAGTGCTAGAGATTATAAAGGACTAGCGGGGGGGCTGGCTGGAACAGATACGCAGTATTTT. Amino acids: CSARDYKGLAGGLAGTDTQYF.

V gene TRBV19 combines with J gene TRBJ2-1, with D perhaps being TRBD1 or TRBD2 (6 bases each). There are 13 residues in the CDR3. The germline V and J ends were trimmed by 8 bases and 2 bases, with 10 bases remaining between them. Germline values: CDR1 LNHDA, CDR2 SQIVND (reference sequence). CDR3 amino acids: CASHGGTYNEQFF. In DNA form, the CDR3 reads TGTGCCAGTCACGGGGGCACCTACAATGAGCAGTTCTTC.